These T cell receptor beta chains were read from a single sample in a study of T-cell memory formation after mild COVID-19. TCRdb passed the 5' RACE reads through MiXCR, listing each CDR3 protein once. In the table there are approximately 490,000 distinct CDR3 sequences, roughly 22% of which are singletons. The sequenced sample was PBMCs or a T cell subset sorted from them (not recorded which). These receptors all stem from an adult woman who had mild COVID-19 (a few samples of this study predate the infection). Cell type and time point are not known. Each CDR3 is given with its conserved first and last residue. D genes are given only for firm matches. For some rows the clone size is stated as once, few or many, or as a class when expanded; others skip it.

few	TRBD2	TRBV29-1	TRBJ2-3	CSVESLKMFCGGGQCPSTDTQYF	TGCAGCGTTGAAAGTTTAAAAATGTTCTGCGGCGGGGGGCAATGCCCCAGCACAGATACGCAGTATTTT
few	TRBD1	TRBV12-3/TRBV12-4	TRBJ2-7	CASSLLDRLYEQYF	TGTGCCAGCAGTTTACTGGACAGGCTATACGAGCAGTACTTC
-	-	TRBV12-5	TRBJ2-7	CASGSPTDSYEQYF	TGTGCTAGTGGTTCCCCGACAGACTCCTACGAGCAGTACTTC
few	TRBD2	TRBV29-1	TRBJ2-5	CSVLPGLAQETQYF	TGCAGCGTGCTCCCGGGACTAGCCCAAGAGACCCAGTACTTC
-	-	TRBV4-1	TRBJ1-5	CASSQESLTPNQPQHF	TGCGCCAGCAGCCAAGAGAGTTTAACACCGAATCAGCCCCAGCATTTT
-	-	TRBV25-1	TRBJ1-1	CASRHPRLAFF	TGTGCCAGTCGCCACCCTCGACTGGCTTTCTTT
-	-	TRBV7-6	TRBJ2-7	CASSGDFSYEQYF	TGTGCCAGCAGCGGGGACTTCTCCTACGAGCAGTACTTC
few	TRBD1	TRBV7-9	TRBJ2-3	CASSFLQGVGDTQYF	TGTGCCAGCAGCTTTCTTCAGGGGGTTGGGGATACGCAGTATTTT
many	TRBD2	TRBV20-1	TRBJ2-1	CSAIGTSGGNYNEQFF	TGCAGTGCTATCGGGACTAGCGGGGGGAACTACAATGAGCAGTTCTTC
-	TRBD2	TRBV6-2/TRBV6-3	TRBJ2-3	CASTIPGLAGETDTQYF	TGTGCCAGCACCATCCCGGGACTAGCGGGAGAGACAGATACGCAGTATTTT
few	TRBD2	TRBV10-2	TRBJ2-1	CASSVPSGRAQEQFF	TGCGCCAGCAGTGTTCCTAGCGGGAGGGCCCAAGAGCAGTTCTTC
-	-	TRBV2	TRBJ2-3	CASNRRSSVDTQYF	TGTGCCAGCAACCGACGGAGTTCAGTAGATACGCAGTATTTT
-	-	TRBV3-1	TRBJ2-7	CASSQDSGSSYEQYF	TGTGCCAGCAGCCAAGATTCGGGGAGCTCCTACGAGCAGTACTTC
few	-	TRBV30	TRBJ2-3	CAWSVTSTDTQYF	TGTGCCTGGAGTGTAACTTCCACAGATACGCAGTATTTT
-	-	TRBV24-1	TRBJ2-5	CATSDFRGDQETQYF	TGTGCCACCAGTGATTTTCGCGGGGACCAAGAGACCCAGTACTTC
-	TRBD1	TRBV7-6	TRBJ2-7	CASSIHQGVGYEQYF	TGTGCCAGCAGCATACACCAGGGGGTCGGCTACGAGCAGTACTTC
-	TRBD1	TRBV6-6	TRBJ2-2	CASRWTGDTGELFF	TGTGCCAGCAGATGGACAGGGGACACCGGGGAGCTGTTTTTT
few	-	TRBV7-9	TRBJ1-1	CASSRGQPSKPNTEAFF	TGTGCCAGCAGCCGCGGACAGCCTTCAAAGCCGAACACTGAAGCTTTCTTT
-	TRBD2	TRBV24-1	TRBJ2-1	CATSDSGLVGNEQFF	TGTGCCACCAGTGATTCGGGACTAGTCGGGAATGAGCAGTTCTTC
-	-	TRBV7-2	TRBJ2-7	CASSLARTPTYEQYF	TGTGCCAGCAGCTTAGCCCGGACACCCACCTACGAGCAGTACTTC
few	-	TRBV5-1	TRBJ1-1	CASSLESSRIETFF	TGCGCCAGCAGCTTGGAGTCGTCCAGGATCGAGACTTTCTTT
-	-	TRBV11-3	TRBJ1-6	CASSLQERNSPLHF	TGTGCCAGCAGCTTACAGGAAAGGAATTCACCCCTCCACTTT
few	-	TRBV6-1	TRBJ1-2	CASSEVIISLHPYGYTF	TGTGCCAGCAGTGAAGTCATTATAAGTCTCCACCCCTATGGCTACACCTTC
-	-	TRBV5-1	TRBJ2-1	CASSFPRQVTSGYNEQFF	TGCGCCAGCAGCTTTCCTCGTCAAGTGACATCTGGCTACAATGAGCAGTTCTTC
few	-	TRBV5-1	TRBJ2-3	CASSYLPQLGIDTQYF	TGCGCCAGCAGCTACCTCCCGCAGCTCGGTATAGATACGCAGTATTTT
-	-	TRBV6-5	TRBJ1-2	CASRTSGEGPAF	TGTGCCAGCAGGACCTCGGGTGAAGGGCCCGCCTTC
few	-	TRBV20-1	TRBJ2-7	CSAYGLPLTYEQYF	TGCAGTGCTTATGGGTTGCCCCTTACCTACGAGCAGTACTTC
-	-	TRBV24-1	TRBJ1-2	CATSDFSESYGYTF	TGTGCCACCAGTGATTTCTCCGAGAGCTATGGCTACACCTTC
-	TRBD2	TRBV7-2	TRBJ2-1	CASSLVRGANNEQFF	TGTGCCAGCAGCTTAGTGCGGGGGGCCAACAATGAGCAGTTCTTC
few	TRBD1	TRBV5-1	TRBJ2-3	CASSYRGPTDTQYF	TGCGCCAGCAGCTACAGGGGGCCCACAGATACGCAGTATTTT
few	-	TRBV4-1	TRBJ1-1	CASSQERSWTAEAFF	TGCGCCAGCAGCCAAGAGAGGTCATGGACGGCTGAAGCTTTCTTT
few	-	TRBV7-9	TRBJ2-7	CASSLPGQGTYEQYF	TGTGCCAGCAGCTTACCGGGGCAGGGGACCTACGAGCAGTACTTC
few	TRBD1	TRBV24-1	TRBJ2-1	CATSSPGQANEQFF	TGTGCCACCAGCAGCCCGGGACAGGCTAATGAGCAGTTCTTC
-	TRBD1	TRBV6-2/TRBV6-3	TRBJ1-5	CASRRQGDQPQHF	TGTGCCAGCAGAAGACAGGGTGATCAGCCCCAGCATTTT
-	-	TRBV5-1	TRBJ2-3	CASSLGGVADTQYF	TGCGCCAGCAGCCTCGGGGGTGTGGCAGATACGCAGTATTTT
-	-	TRBV15	TRBJ1-1	CATSRLTGISSEAFF	TGTGCCACCAGCAGACTTACAGGGATTTCTTCAGAAGCTTTCTTT
-	-	TRBV12-3/TRBV12-4	TRBJ2-7	CASSPTYNSYEQYF	TGTGCCAGCAGTCCCACCTATAACTCCTACGAGCAGTACTTC
many	TRBD1	TRBV12-3/TRBV12-4	TRBJ2-5	CASSLRTGGETQYF	TGTGCCAGCAGCTTACGTACAGGGGGAGAGACCCAGTACTTC
few	-	TRBV4-1	TRBJ2-7	CASSPQPTESFYEQYF	TGCGCCAGCAGCCCGCAGCCTACAGAGAGCTTCTACGAGCAGTACTTC
-	-	TRBV5-1	TRBJ2-1	CASSLIDPINEQFF	TGCGCCAGCAGCTTGATCGATCCCATCAATGAGCAGTTCTTC
many	TRBD1	TRBV12-3/TRBV12-4	TRBJ2-5	CASSPQTGTGVGTQYF	TGTGCCAGCAGTCCACAAACCGGGACAGGGGTGGGGACCCAGTACTTC
few	-	TRBV3-1	TRBJ1-1	CASSQVVVSGSEAFF	TGTGCCAGCAGCCAAGTGGTGGTAAGTGGATCTGAAGCTTTCTTT
few	-	TRBV12-3/TRBV12-4	TRBJ2-7	CASSFYGQNSYEQYF	TGTGCCAGCAGTTTTTACGGGCAGAACTCCTACGAGCAGTACTTC
few	-	TRBV29-1	TRBJ2-1	CSVEVLYNEQFF	TGCAGCGTTGAAGTTCTGTACAATGAGCAGTTCTTC
-	TRBD1	TRBV6-5	TRBJ1-1	CASFEPGQGRTEAFF	TGTGCCAGTTTTGAACCTGGACAGGGTCGCACTGAAGCTTTCTTT
few	TRBD1	TRBV7-6	TRBJ2-5	CASSHADRSEETQYF	TGTGCCAGCAGCCACGCGGACAGGTCGGAAGAGACCCAGTACTTC